The next 3 T cell receptor beta chains were all read from a single sample in a study of cytomegalovirus exposure and HLA in healthy donors. Both 60 Vbeta primers and 13 Jbeta primers went into the PCR. Sequencing was performed with immunoSEQ multiplex PCR; in TCRdb, only in-frame clones are kept and a portion is missing. The sample lists 100,000 to 150,000 clones, about 86% occurring once. Sequenced sample: PBMCs. These receptors were taken from a man aged 18 to 29 in good health and CMV-seronegative.

V is TRBV28 and J is TRBJ2-5, with D perhaps assigned TRBD1 or TRBD2 (5 bases each). TRBJ2-7 explains the end of the DNA better; the J call may be wrong. This CDR3 contains 12 residues. In germline, CDR1 is MDHEN, CDR2 SYDVKM. DNA for the CDR3: TGTGCCAGCAGTTTAGGGGGCTACGAGCAGTACTTC. Translated: CASSLGGYEQYF.

The chain recombines TRBV9 with TRBJ2-1; possibly TRBD2 for D (6 bases). Germline V gene lookup returns CDR1 SGDLS and CDR2 YYNGEE. The CDR3 totals 12 residues. Trimming pared 0 bases from V and 16 bases from J, leaving 14 bases between. This CDR3 reads CASSVARSGLFF. CDR3 sequence (DNA): TGTGCCAGCAGCGTAGCTCGGAGCGGGCTTTTCTTC. The full variable domain, its missing parts supplied by reference TRBV9 and TRBJ2-1, is DSGVTQTPKHLITATGQRVTLRCSPRSGDLSVYWYQQSLDQGLQFLIQYYNGEERAKGNILERFSAQQFPDLHSELNLSSLELGDSALYFCASSVARSGLFFGPGTRLTVL.

The V gene is TRBV30, the J gene TRBJ2-5; possibly TRBD2 for D (5 bases). CDR3 length equals 11 residues. Germline assignment: CDR1 GTSNPN and CDR2 SVGIG (reference sequence). Trimming stripped 3 bases from V and 8 bases from J, with 10 bases between. In DNA form, the CDR3 reads TGTGCCTGGAGCGAACGGGGAACCCAGTACTTC. It encodes CAWSERGTQYF. The variable domain in full, completed from reference TRBV30 and TRBJ2-5, reads SQTIHQWPATLVQPVGSPLSLECTVEGTSNPNLYWYRQAAGRGLQLLFYSVGIGQISSEVPQNLSASRPQDRQFILSSKKLLLSDSGFYLCAWSERGTQYFGPGTRLLVL.